One and the same sample provided the 2 T cell receptor beta chains below, sequenced in a study of shared clonotypes between healthy human individuals. The protocol was immunoSEQ multiplex PCR, while the TCRdb copy is restricted to in-frame clones and leaves out a portion. The sample includes about 1.1 million clones, 60% to 80% seen only once; the top ten take 0.89%. The source material was memory CD4+ T cells from PBMCs. Subset of the sample: CD45RA-negative fraction. These receptors were taken from a man aged 18 to 29 in good health. Some clones in this sample may be carry-over from other donors' samples.

The chain joins TRBV30 to TRBJ1-4; the D gene is possibly TRBD1 (6 bases). CDR1 is GTSNPN and CDR2 is SVGIG in the germline V gene (reference sequence). V was shortened by 1 base and J by 8 bases, with 17 bases between the two germline ends. The CDR3 consists of 15 residues. CDR3 sequence: CAWSANLGHREKLFF. The CDR3 DNA reads TGTGCCTGGAGTGCGAACTTGGGACATCGGGAAAAACTGTTTTTT.

This clone was found once. The rearrangement joins TRBV18 to TRBJ1-1; D ambiguous. The germline V gene has CDR1 KGHSH and CDR2 LQKENI. CDR3 size: 13 residues. V was shortened by 4 bases and J by 3 bases, with 9 bases between the two germline ends. The CDR3 DNA is TGTGCCAGCTCACAGGGCAAGGACACTGAAGCTTTCTTT. Its translation: CASSQGKDTEAFF.